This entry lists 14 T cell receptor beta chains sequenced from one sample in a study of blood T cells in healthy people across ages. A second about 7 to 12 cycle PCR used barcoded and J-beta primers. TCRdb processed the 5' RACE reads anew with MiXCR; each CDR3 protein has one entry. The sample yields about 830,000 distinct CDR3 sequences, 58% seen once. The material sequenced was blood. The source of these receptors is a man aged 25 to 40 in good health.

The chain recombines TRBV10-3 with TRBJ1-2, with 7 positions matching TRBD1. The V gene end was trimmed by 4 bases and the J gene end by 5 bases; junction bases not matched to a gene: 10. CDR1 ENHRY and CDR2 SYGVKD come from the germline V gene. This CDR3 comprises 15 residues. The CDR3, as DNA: TGTGCCATCAGTGTTACCGGGACAGTTGTTTATGGCTACACCTTC. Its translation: CAISVTGTVVYGYTF.

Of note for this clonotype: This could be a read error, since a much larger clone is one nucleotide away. As DNA, the CDR3 is TGTGCCAGCAGCCAACCAAGGAGGGGACAGCTTCGGTCTGGGGCCAACGTCCTGACTTTC. Translating it yields CASSQPRRGQLRSGANVLTF. The V gene is TRBV14, the J gene TRBJ2-6; TRBD1 is a possible D gene (7 bases). There are 20 residues in the CDR3. V lost 2 bases and J lost 1, with 21 bases in between. CDR1 and CDR2 from the germline V gene are SGHDN and FVKESK.

The CDR3 reads CASSTGNGYTF. The CDR3 DNA sequence: TGTGCCAGCAGCACAGGGAATGGCTACACCTTC. V gene TRBV2 combines with J gene TRBJ1-2, with D possibly TRBD1 on 6 matching bases. The CDR3 has 11 amino acids. With 6 bases removed from V and 6 bases from J, the gap between germline ends came to 8 bases. In germline, CDR1 is SNHLY, CDR2 FYNNEI.

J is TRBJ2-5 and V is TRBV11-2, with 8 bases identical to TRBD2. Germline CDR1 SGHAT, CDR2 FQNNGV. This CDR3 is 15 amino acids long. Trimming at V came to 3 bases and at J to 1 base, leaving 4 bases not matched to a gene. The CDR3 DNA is TGTGCCAGCAGCTTGCGGGGGGCTCTCCAAGAGACCCAGTACTTC. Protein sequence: CASSLRGALQETQYF.

The CDR3 DNA is TGTGCCAGCAGCTTAACGTTGGCTAGCGGGAGGACAGATGAGCAGTTCTTC. Amino acids: CASSLTLASGRTDEQFF. The V call is TRBV7-2, the J call TRBJ2-1, with 11 bases matching TRBD2. The ends lost 2 bases at V and 8 bases at J; junction bases unmatched: 11. The CDR3 length is 17 residues. The germline V gene encodes CDR1 SGHTA and CDR2 FQGNSA. Filled out from reference TRBV7-2 and TRBJ2-1, the complete variable domain reads GAGVSQSPSNKVTEKGKDVELRCDPISGHTALYWYRQSLGQGLEFLIYFQGNSAPDKSGLPSDRFSAERTGGSVSTLTIQRTQQEDSAVYLCASSLTLASGRTDEQFFGPGTRLTVL.

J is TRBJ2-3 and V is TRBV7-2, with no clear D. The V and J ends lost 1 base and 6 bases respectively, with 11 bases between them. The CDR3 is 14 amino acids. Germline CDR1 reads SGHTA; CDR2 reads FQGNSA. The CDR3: CASSLDGNRDTQYF. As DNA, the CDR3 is TGTGCCAGCAGCTTAGATGGGAATAGGGATACGCAGTATTTT.

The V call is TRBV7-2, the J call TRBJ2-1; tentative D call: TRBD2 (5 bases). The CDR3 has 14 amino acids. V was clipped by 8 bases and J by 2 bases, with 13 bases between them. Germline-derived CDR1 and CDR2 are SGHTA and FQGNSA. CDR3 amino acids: CASGSGTAYNEQFF. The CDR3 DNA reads TGTGCCAGCGGATCGGGAACGGCCTACAATGAGCAGTTCTTC.

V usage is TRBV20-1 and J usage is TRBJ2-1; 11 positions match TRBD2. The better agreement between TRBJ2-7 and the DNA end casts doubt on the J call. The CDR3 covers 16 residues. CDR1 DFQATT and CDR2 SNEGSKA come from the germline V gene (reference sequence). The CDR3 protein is CSASDSGRVPYNEQYF. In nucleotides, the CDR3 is TGCAGTGCTAGCGATAGCGGGAGGGTTCCCTACAATGAGCAGTACTTC.

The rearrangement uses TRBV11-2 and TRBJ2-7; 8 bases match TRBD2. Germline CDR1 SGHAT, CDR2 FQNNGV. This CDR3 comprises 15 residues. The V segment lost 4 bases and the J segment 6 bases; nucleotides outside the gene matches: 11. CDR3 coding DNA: TGTGCCAGCAGCTCGATGCGGCTAGCGGGCGGCGAGCAGTACTTC. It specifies CASSSMRLAGGEQYF.

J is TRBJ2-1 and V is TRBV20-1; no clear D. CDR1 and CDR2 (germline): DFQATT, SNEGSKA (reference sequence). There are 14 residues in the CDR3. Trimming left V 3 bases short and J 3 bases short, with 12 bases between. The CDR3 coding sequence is TGCAGTGCTAGGGACCCGATCCGCTACAATGAGCAGTTCTTC. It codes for CSARDPIRYNEQFF.

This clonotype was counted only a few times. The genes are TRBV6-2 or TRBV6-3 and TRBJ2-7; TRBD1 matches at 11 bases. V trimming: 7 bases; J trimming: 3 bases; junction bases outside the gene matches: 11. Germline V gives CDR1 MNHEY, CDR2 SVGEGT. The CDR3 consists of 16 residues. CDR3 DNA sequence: TGTGCCAGCACAGGACAGGGGGCGTTTGAATTCTACGAGCAGTACTTC. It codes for CASTGQGAFEFYEQYF.

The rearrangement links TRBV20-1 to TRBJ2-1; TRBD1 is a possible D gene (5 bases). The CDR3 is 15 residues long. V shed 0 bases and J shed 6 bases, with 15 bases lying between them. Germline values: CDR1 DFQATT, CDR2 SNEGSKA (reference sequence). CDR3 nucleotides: TGCAGTGCTAGAGATAGGTCAGGGATGGGCAATGAGCAGTTCTTC. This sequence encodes CSARDRSGMGNEQFF.

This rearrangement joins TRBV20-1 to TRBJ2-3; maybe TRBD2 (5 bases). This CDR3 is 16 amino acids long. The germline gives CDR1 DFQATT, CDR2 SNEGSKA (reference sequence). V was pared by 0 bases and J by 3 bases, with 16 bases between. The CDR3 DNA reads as TGCAGTGCTAGAGATCTTAAGAGGGAGCCTACAGATACGCAGTATTTT. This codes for CSARDLKREPTDTQYF.

The CDR3: CATKLEGGSYEQYF. CDR3 in DNA: TGTGCCACAAAGCTCGAGGGGGGGTCCTACGAGCAGTACTTC. This rearrangement joins TRBV10-3 to TRBJ2-7; TRBD2 might be the D (7 bases). The CDR3 runs to 14 residues. CDR1 and CDR2 (germline): ENHRY, SYGVKD. Trimming left V 10 bases short and J 1 base short, with 17 bases between.